These T cell receptor beta chains were read from a single sample in a study of graft-versus-host responses after intestinal transplantation. These TCRs' antigens remain unknown. This table comes from immunoSEQ multiplex PCR, and its TCRdb copy is limited to in-frame clones, with some not included. The sample records some 80,000 clones, approximately 90% being singletons. The specimen comprised unstimulated CD8+ T cells sorted from spleen or lymph node cells, sampled before transplant. All receptors come from a human donor who was the organ donor for an intestinal transplant. The CDR3 runs from the conserved cysteine through the conserved F or W. D genes are given only for firm matches. Clone size appears in some rows only: once, few, many, or a class for an expanded clone.

D gene: TRBD1; J gene: TRBJ2-7; V gene: TRBV7-3; clone size: -; CDR3 protein: CASSLTGVDEQYF; CDR3 DNA: TGTGCCAGCAGTTTGACAGGGGTAGACGAGCAGTACTTC
D gene: TRBD1; J gene: TRBJ1-2; V gene: TRBV14; clone size: once; CDR3 protein: CASSPQFLTGVGGYTF; CDR3 DNA: TGTGCCAGCAGCCCCCAATTCCTGACAGGGGTGGGTGGCTACACCTTC
D gene: -; J gene: TRBJ2-1; V gene: TRBV19; clone size: -; CDR3 protein: CASSSGVYNEQFF; CDR3 DNA: TGTGCCAGTAGTAGCGGGGTATACAATGAGCAGTTCTTC
D gene: -; J gene: TRBJ1-3; V gene: TRBV19; clone size: -; CDR3 protein: CAPQTVRAGNTIYF; CDR3 DNA: TGTGCCCCTCAGACGGTCAGGGCCGGAAACACCATATATTTT
D gene: -; J gene: TRBJ2-7; V gene: TRBV11-2; clone size: -; CDR3 protein: CASSPEGDRWEQYF; CDR3 DNA: TGTGCCAGCAGCCCCGAAGGGGATCGGTGGGAGCAGTACTTC
D gene: -; J gene: TRBJ2-1; V gene: TRBV7-7; clone size: few; CDR3 protein: CASSFGGEQFF; CDR3 DNA: TGTGCCAGCAGCTTTGGGGGAGAGCAGTTCTTC
D gene: -; J gene: TRBJ2-1; V gene: TRBV21-1; clone size: -; CDR3 protein: CASSKGTAKFF; CDR3 DNA: TGTGCCAGCAGCAAAGGGACGGCTAAGTTCTTC
D gene: -; J gene: TRBJ1-2; V gene: TRBV11-2; clone size: few; CDR3 protein: CASSFGPLGGYTF; CDR3 DNA: TGTGCCAGCAGCTTTGGGCCCTTGGGGGGCTACACCTTC
D gene: -; J gene: TRBJ2-2; V gene: TRBV11-2; clone size: -; CDR3 protein: CASVSNTGELFF; CDR3 DNA: TGTGCCAGCGTATCGAACACCGGGGAGCTGTTTTTT
D gene: TRBD1; J gene: TRBJ1-6; V gene: TRBV7-2; clone size: -; CDR3 protein: CATSPRDRGLSPLHF; CDR3 DNA: TGTGCCACCAGTCCCCGGGACAGGGGGTTATCACCCCTCCACTTT
D gene: -; J gene: TRBJ1-6; V gene: TRBV7-6; clone size: -; CDR3 protein: CASSLYGTGRQNSPLHF; CDR3 DNA: TGTGCCAGCAGCTTATATGGGACGGGACGACAAAATTCACCCCTCCACTTT
D gene: -; J gene: TRBJ2-7; V gene: TRBV13; clone size: once; CDR3 protein: CASSALVGAEQYF; CDR3 DNA: TGTGCCAGCAGCGCCCTTGTGGGGGCCGAGCAGTACTTC
D gene: TRBD1; J gene: TRBJ2-3; V gene: TRBV19; clone size: -; CDR3 protein: CASSAGPGQGGTDTQYF; CDR3 DNA: TGTGCCAGTAGTGCCGGTCCGGGACAGGGAGGGACAGATACGCAGTATTTT
D gene: -; J gene: TRBJ1-5; V gene: TRBV18; clone size: -; CDR3 protein: CASSPRDGGKPPYSNQPQHF; CDR3 DNA: TGTGCCAGCTCACCTAGGGACGGAGGGAAACCCCCTTATAGCAATCAGCCCCAGCATTTT
D gene: -; J gene: TRBJ2-7; V gene: TRBV11-3; clone size: -; CDR3 protein: CASSLAGQSSYEQYF; CDR3 DNA: TGTGCCAGCAGCTTAGCCGGACAAAGCTCCTACGAGCAGTACTTC
D gene: -; J gene: TRBJ1-5; V gene: TRBV7-2; clone size: -; CDR3 protein: CASSPSGQPQHF; CDR3 DNA: TGTGCCAGCAGCCCCAGTGGACAGCCCCAGCATTTT
D gene: -; J gene: TRBJ2-3; V gene: TRBV10-1; clone size: few; CDR3 protein: CASSESSWDTQYF; CDR3 DNA: TGCGCCAGCAGTGAATCGAGTTGGGATACGCAGTATTTT
D gene: TRBD1; J gene: TRBJ1-2; V gene: TRBV7-9; clone size: few; CDR3 protein: CASSLVGQGSGYTF; CDR3 DNA: TGTGCCAGCAGCTTAGTCGGACAGGGATCCGGCTACACCTTC
D gene: TRBD2; J gene: TRBJ2-1; V gene: TRBV11-2; clone size: -; CDR3 protein: CASSSPAGGSYNEQFF; CDR3 DNA: TGTGCCAGCAGCTCCCCTGCGGGGGGCTCCTACAATGAGCAGTTCTTC
D gene: TRBD2; J gene: TRBJ2-1; V gene: TRBV28; clone size: -; CDR3 protein: CASSPRLAESSYNEQFF; CDR3 DNA: TGTGCCAGCAGTCCTCGACTAGCGGAGAGCTCCTACAATGAGCAGTTCTTC
D gene: TRBD2; J gene: TRBJ2-1; V gene: TRBV11-2; clone size: -; CDR3 protein: CASSLPQAGEYNEQFF; CDR3 DNA: TGTGCCAGCAGCTTACCCCAGGCGGGGGAGTACAATGAGCAGTTCTTC
D gene: -; J gene: TRBJ1-2; V gene: TRBV27; clone size: -; CDR3 protein: CASSLSGNNYGYTF; CDR3 DNA: TGTGCCAGCAGTTTATCGGGCAATAACTATGGCTACACCTTC
D gene: -; J gene: TRBJ1-2; V gene: TRBV7-6; clone size: -; CDR3 protein: CASSLGAEGRGSGYTF; CDR3 DNA: TGTGCCAGCAGCTTAGGGGCAGAAGGGAGGGGATCTGGCTACACCTTC
D gene: -; J gene: TRBJ1-1; V gene: TRBV6-1; clone size: -; CDR3 protein: CASSEVMGRAGQNTEAFF; CDR3 DNA: TGTGCCAGCAGTGAAGTAATGGGCAGGGCTGGACAGAACACTGAAGCTTTCTTT
D gene: -; J gene: TRBJ2-5; V gene: TRBV19; clone size: -; CDR3 protein: CASSSERAGGSETQYF; CDR3 DNA: TGTGCCAGTAGTAGTGAGAGGGCAGGGGGGTCAGAGACCCAGTACTTC
D gene: TRBD1; J gene: TRBJ1-4; V gene: TRBV2; clone size: -; CDR3 protein: CASSPSGTANPGYNEKLFF; CDR3 DNA: TGTGCCAGCAGCCCGAGCGGGACAGCCAATCCGGGTTATAATGAAAAACTGTTTTTT
D gene: -; J gene: TRBJ1-6; V gene: TRBV6-1; clone size: -; CDR3 protein: CASQTAGAYNSPLHF; CDR3 DNA: TGTGCCAGCCAAACGGCAGGGGCCTATAATTCACCCCTCCACTTT
D gene: -; J gene: TRBJ1-4; V gene: TRBV6-5; clone size: -; CDR3 protein: CASSYVGPNEKLFF; CDR3 DNA: TGTGCCAGCAGTTACGTGGGTCCTAATGAAAAACTGTTTTTT
D gene: -; J gene: TRBJ1-1; V gene: TRBV4-1; clone size: -; CDR3 protein: CASSPLILKQDSFNTEAFF; CDR3 DNA: TGCGCCAGCTCCCCACTCATCCTAAAACAGGACTCCTTTAACACTGAAGCTTTCTTT
D gene: TRBD2; J gene: TRBJ2-3; V gene: TRBV6-1; clone size: once; CDR3 protein: CASSELAGMLLTDTQYF; CDR3 DNA: TGTGCCAGCAGTGAACTAGCGGGGATGCTTCTGACAGATACGCAGTATTTT
D gene: -; J gene: TRBJ2-7; V gene: TRBV28; clone size: -; CDR3 protein: CASSLSGGVDEQYF; CDR3 DNA: TGTGCCAGCAGTTTATCTGGGGGAGTCGACGAGCAGTACTTC
D gene: TRBD2; J gene: TRBJ2-1; V gene: TRBV5-4; clone size: -; CDR3 protein: CASSLATSANEQFF; CDR3 DNA: TGTGCCAGCAGCTTGGCTACTAGCGCCAATGAGCAGTTCTTC
D gene: -; J gene: TRBJ2-5; V gene: TRBV27; clone size: -; CDR3 protein: CASSLAGRETQYF; CDR3 DNA: TGTGCCAGCAGTTTAGCGGGGAGGGAGACCCAGTACTTC
D gene: -; J gene: TRBJ2-3; V gene: TRBV19; clone size: -; CDR3 protein: CASSAEGHSTDTQYF; CDR3 DNA: TGTGCCAGTAGTGCTGAGGGCCACAGCACAGATACGCAGTATTTT
D gene: -; J gene: TRBJ1-2; V gene: TRBV19; clone size: -; CDR3 protein: CASSISTGPSLLGYTF; CDR3 DNA: TGTGCCAGTAGTATCTCAACAGGGCCCTCCCTTCTTGGCTACACCTTC
D gene: -; J gene: TRBJ1-1; V gene: TRBV5-5; clone size: -; CDR3 protein: CASSLEQGGTEAFF; CDR3 DNA: TGTGCCAGCAGCTTGGAACAGGGAGGCACTGAAGCTTTCTTT
D gene: -; J gene: TRBJ2-7; V gene: TRBV10-1; clone size: -; CDR3 protein: CASSEGLTYEQYF; CDR3 DNA: TGCGCCAGCAGTGAGGGTCTGACCTACGAGCAGTACTTC
D gene: TRBD1; J gene: TRBJ2-7; V gene: TRBV5-4; clone size: -; CDR3 protein: CASSFGTGSSYEQYF; CDR3 DNA: TGTGCCAGCAGCTTTGGGACAGGGAGCTCCTACGAGCAGTACTTC
D gene: -; J gene: TRBJ1-2; V gene: TRBV5-1; clone size: -; CDR3 protein: CASSSRFNYGYTF; CDR3 DNA: TGCGCCAGCAGCTCCCGTTTTAACTATGGCTACACCTTC
D gene: -; J gene: TRBJ1-2; V gene: TRBV9; clone size: -; CDR3 protein: CASKSNYGYTF; CDR3 DNA: TGTGCCAGCAAAAGCAACTATGGCTACACCTTC
D gene: TRBD1; J gene: TRBJ1-4; V gene: TRBV5-1; clone size: -; CDR3 protein: CASSLESTGDEKLFF; CDR3 DNA: TGCGCCAGCAGCTTGGAATCTACAGGGGACGAAAAACTGTTTTTT
D gene: TRBD2; J gene: TRBJ2-5; V gene: TRBV7-7; clone size: -; CDR3 protein: CASSLGGVAGEETQYF; CDR3 DNA: TGTGCTAGCAGCTTAGGGGGGGTAGCGGGAGAAGAGACCCAGTACTTC
D gene: -; J gene: TRBJ1-4; V gene: TRBV2; clone size: -; CDR3 protein: CASSDPTVATNEKLFF; CDR3 DNA: TGTGCCAGCAGTGACCCGACAGTTGCAACTAATGAAAAACTGTTTTTT
D gene: -; J gene: TRBJ1-1; V gene: TRBV5-1; clone size: -; CDR3 protein: CASSFSHLTTTEAFF; CDR3 DNA: TGCGCCAGCAGCTTCTCCCACTTGACAACCACTGAAGCTTTCTTT
D gene: -; J gene: TRBJ1-2; V gene: TRBV4-1; clone size: -; CDR3 protein: CASSQGVWSNYGYTF; CDR3 DNA: TGCGCCAGCAGCCAAGGTGTATGGTCTAACTATGGCTACACCTTC
D gene: -; J gene: TRBJ1-1; V gene: TRBV2; clone size: -; CDR3 protein: CATHGFAEGNGLNTEAFF; CDR3 DNA: TGTGCCACCCACGGGTTTGCAGAGGGAAACGGGTTGAACACTGAAGCTTTCTTT
D gene: -; J gene: TRBJ2-3; V gene: TRBV6-1; clone size: -; CDR3 protein: CATLADTQYF; CDR3 DNA: TGTGCCACCCTAGCGGATACGCAGTATTTT
D gene: -; J gene: TRBJ2-7; V gene: TRBV5-1; clone size: -; CDR3 protein: CASSLGQGASYEQYF; CDR3 DNA: TGCGCCAGCAGCTTGGGGCAGGGAGCATCCTACGAGCAGTACTTC
D gene: -; J gene: TRBJ2-2; V gene: TRBV11-2; clone size: -; CDR3 protein: CASSLSGDTGELFF; CDR3 DNA: TGTGCCAGCAGCCTCTCAGGGGACACCGGGGAGCTGTTTTTT
D gene: -; J gene: TRBJ2-4; V gene: TRBV5-4; clone size: -; CDR3 protein: CASSFSSGGIQYF; CDR3 DNA: TGTGCCAGCAGCTTTTCGTCAGGAGGCATTCAGTACTTC
D gene: -; J gene: TRBJ2-7; V gene: TRBV7-2; clone size: -; CDR3 protein: CASSSMAGIWHEQYF; CDR3 DNA: TGTGCCAGCAGCTCCATGGCGGGAATATGGCACGAGCAGTACTTC
D gene: TRBD1; J gene: TRBJ1-2; V gene: TRBV7-6; clone size: -; CDR3 protein: CASSSTTGGEDGYTF; CDR3 DNA: TGTGCCAGCAGCTCGACAACAGGGGGAGAGGATGGCTACACCTTC
D gene: TRBD2; J gene: TRBJ2-1; V gene: TRBV29-1; clone size: -; CDR3 protein: CSVHGTSEQFF; CDR3 DNA: TGCAGCGTACACGGGACTAGCGAGCAGTTCTTC
D gene: TRBD2; J gene: TRBJ2-7; V gene: TRBV2; clone size: -; CDR3 protein: CASSDISGGLRYEQYF; CDR3 DNA: TGTGCCAGCAGTGATATTAGCGGGGGATTACGCTACGAGCAGTACTTC
D gene: TRBD1; J gene: TRBJ1-2; V gene: TRBV12-5; clone size: -; CDR3 protein: CASGLYGTGDGYTF; CDR3 DNA: TGTGCTAGTGGTTTGTATGGGACAGGGGATGGCTACACCTTC
D gene: TRBD1; J gene: TRBJ2-7; V gene: TRBV14; clone size: -; CDR3 protein: CASSPLGQTTYEQYF; CDR3 DNA: TGTGCCAGCAGCCCCCTGGGACAGACAACCTACGAGCAGTACTTC
D gene: -; J gene: TRBJ1-1; V gene: TRBV7-3; clone size: -; CDR3 protein: CASSPHRLNTEAFF; CDR3 DNA: TGTGCCAGCAGCCCGCACAGGTTGAACACTGAAGCTTTCTTT
D gene: -; J gene: TRBJ1-5; V gene: TRBV27; clone size: -; CDR3 protein: CASSLTNQPQHF; CDR3 DNA: TGTGCCAGCAGTTTGACCAATCAGCCCCAGCATTTT